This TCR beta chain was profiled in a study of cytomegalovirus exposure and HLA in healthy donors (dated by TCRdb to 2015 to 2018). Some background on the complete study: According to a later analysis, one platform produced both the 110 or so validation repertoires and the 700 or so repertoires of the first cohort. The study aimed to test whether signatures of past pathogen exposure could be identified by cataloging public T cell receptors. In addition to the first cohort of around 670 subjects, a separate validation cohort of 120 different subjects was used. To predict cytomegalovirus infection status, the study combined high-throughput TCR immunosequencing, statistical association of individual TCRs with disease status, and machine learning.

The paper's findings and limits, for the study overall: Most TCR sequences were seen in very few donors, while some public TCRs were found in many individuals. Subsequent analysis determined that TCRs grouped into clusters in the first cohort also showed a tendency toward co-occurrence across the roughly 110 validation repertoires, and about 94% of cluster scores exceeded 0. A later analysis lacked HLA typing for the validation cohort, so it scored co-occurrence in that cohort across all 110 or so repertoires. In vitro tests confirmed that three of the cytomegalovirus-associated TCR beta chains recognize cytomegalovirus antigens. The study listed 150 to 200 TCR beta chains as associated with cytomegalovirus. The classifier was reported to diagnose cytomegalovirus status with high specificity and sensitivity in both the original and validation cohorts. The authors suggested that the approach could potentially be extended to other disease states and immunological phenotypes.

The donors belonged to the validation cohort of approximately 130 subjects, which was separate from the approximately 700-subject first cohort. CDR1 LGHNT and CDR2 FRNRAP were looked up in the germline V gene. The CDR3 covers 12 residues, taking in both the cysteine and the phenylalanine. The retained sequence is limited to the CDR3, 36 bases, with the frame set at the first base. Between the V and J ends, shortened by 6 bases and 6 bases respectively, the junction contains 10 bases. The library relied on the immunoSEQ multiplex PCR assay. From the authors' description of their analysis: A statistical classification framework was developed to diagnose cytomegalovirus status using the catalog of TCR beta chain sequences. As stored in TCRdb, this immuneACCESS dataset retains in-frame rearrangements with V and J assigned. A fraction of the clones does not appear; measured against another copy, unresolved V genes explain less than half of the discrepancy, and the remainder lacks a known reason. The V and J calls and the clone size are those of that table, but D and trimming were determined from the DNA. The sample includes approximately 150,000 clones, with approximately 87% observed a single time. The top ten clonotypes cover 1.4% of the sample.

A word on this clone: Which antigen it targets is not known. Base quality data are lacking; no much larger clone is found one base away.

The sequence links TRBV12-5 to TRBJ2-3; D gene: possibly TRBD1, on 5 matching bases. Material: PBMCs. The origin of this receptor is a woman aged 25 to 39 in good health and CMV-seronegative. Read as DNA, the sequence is TGTGCTAGTGGCTATAACAGGGATACGCAGTATTTT. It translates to CASGYNRDTQYF.